The source of this T cell receptor beta chain is a study of vaccination and CD4 T cells after COVID-19. About the research overall: Participants were vaccinated with two doses, given as either BNT162b2 or mRNA-1273 vaccine.

A few counts support this clonotype. Its specificity is not known. Findings and limits, study-wide: From about 20 to 38, the median of SARS-CoV-2-reactive clonotypes rose without reaching significance.

Treatment in this sample: roughly 11-day PBMC culture with coronavirus spike peptide pools or control peptides (ViraFEST assay). Researchers reported culturing approximately 1.8 million PBMCs per well with approximately 9.6 IU/ml IL-2 and 9 to 10 ug/ml peptide pools. The CDR3 totals 13 residues. Germline V gene sequence: CDR1 GTSNPN, CDR2 SVGIG (reference sequence). The trim removed 4 bases at V and 8 bases at J, leaving 10 bases unmatched. Cultured CD4+ T cell DNA underwent sequencing with the Oncomine TCR Beta short-read assay. TCRdb re-derived calls from the PCR reads in MiXCR, one entry per CDR3 protein. Of under 15,000 distinct CDR3 sequences detected, roughly 45% appear once; the ten largest clones hold less than 7.5%.

The chain joins TRBV30 to TRBJ1-2; the match to TRBD1 covers 7 bases. Sequencing used CD4+ T cells from blood, cultured in vitro. The TCR was taken from a human donor who had recovered from COVID-19. CDR3 coding DNA: TGTGCCTGGACCTTTTTAGGGGGCGGCGGCTACACCTTC. Protein product: CAWTFLGGGGYTF.